This TCR beta chain was sequenced in a study of blood T cell repertoires in COVID-19. Study context: The analysed material was cDNA or gDNA that came from T cells, B-cell-depleted T cells, or PBMCs.

V lost 7 bases to trimming and J lost 0 bases, with 4 bases between them. The CDR3 spans 13 residues. Looked up from germline, CDR1 is MNHEY and CDR2 is SVGAGI. Sequenced by immunoSEQ multiplex PCR; TCRdb stores in-frame clones only, minus some. The table includes some 200,000 clones, around 84% detected once. The sequenced sample was peripheral blood. The V and J genes are TRBV6-5 and TRBJ2-6; D gene ambiguous. This sequence was found in a man aged 25-40 years with active or convalescent COVID-19. The CDR3 bases are TGTGCCAGCACTAGCTCTGGGGCCAACGTCCTGACTTTC. The encoded protein is CASTSSGANVLTF.